These 14 T cell receptor beta chains were all obtained from the same sample, sequenced in a study of Ad26.COV2.S vaccination and SARS-CoV-2 variants. Treatment reported: roughly 20 received Ad26.COV2.S at low or high dose, single or two shots; five or six received placebo; per-sample allocation not given. Collection of samples fell on day 63 after the first vaccine or placebo injection. Generated by immunoSEQ multiplex PCR, the TCRdb table keeps only in-frame clones and is missing some. In the table there are roughly 330,000 clones, roughly 90% of which are singletons. The sequencing used peripheral blood, collected in a trial of Ad26.COV2.S vaccine versus placebo. The receptors stem from a person aged 18 to 59 who received the Ad26.COV2.S COVID-19 vaccine or a placebo.

The rearrangement uses TRBV5-1 and TRBJ2-1, with 9 bases that match TRBD2. Germline-derived CDR1 and CDR2 are SGHRS and YFSETQ. Trimming removed 2 bases from V and 8 bases from J; junction bases left unmatched: 14. This CDR3 region has 17 residues. CDR3 protein: CASSFGSLAGSVHEQFF. The DNA of the CDR3 is TGCGCCAGCAGCTTTGGGTCCCTAGCGGGGTCGGTCCATGAGCAGTTCTTC.

This rearrangement joins TRBV3-1 (or the pseudogene TRBV3-2) to TRBJ2-2; TRBD2 aligns across 8 bases. V gave up 4 bases and J gave up 1 base; unmatched junction bases: 14. Germline V CDR1 and CDR2: LGHDT, YNNKEL (reference sequence). This CDR3 contains 19 residues. The CDR3 nucleotides read TGTGCCAGCAGCCCCCGGGGAGTAGCGGGACGGATGAACACCGGGGAGCTGTTTTTT. This codes for CASSPRGVAGRMNTGELFF.

The chain joins TRBV19 to TRBJ2-1; 8 positions match TRBD2. Trimming took 3 bases from V and 2 from J; bases not matched to a gene: 3. CDR1 and CDR2 (germline): LNHDA, SQIVND (reference sequence). The CDR3 has 15 residues. The CDR3 nucleotides read TGTGCCAGTAGTATTACTAGCGGCCCCTACAATGAGCAGTTCTTC. Amino acids: CASSITSGPYNEQFF.

The chain is built from TRBV9 and TRBJ1-1; a weak D match, TRBD1 (5 bases). Germline V gives CDR1 SGDLS, CDR2 YYNGEE. Trimming cost V 3 bases and J 3 bases, with 15 bases left between them. The CDR3 has 15 amino acids. DNA for the CDR3: TGTGCCAGCAGCGGAGGCAGGGTATGGGACACTGAAGCTTTCTTT. It codes for CASSGGRVWDTEAFF. Complete variable domain (other parts from reference TRBV9 and TRBJ1-1): DSGVTQTPKHLITATGQRVTLRCSPRSGDLSVYWYQQSLDQGLQFLIQYYNGEERAKGNILERFSAQQFPDLHSELNLSSLELGDSALYFCASSGGRVWDTEAFFGQGTRLTVV.

The genes are TRBV7-6 and TRBJ2-5; D gene uncertain. Germline CDR1 SGHVS, CDR2 FNYEAQ. This CDR3 contains 12 residues. Between the trimmed V and J ends, which lost 2 bases and 0 bases, there was a span of 1 base. CDR3 region: CASSLNQETQYF. CDR3 bases: TGTGCCAGCAGCTTAAACCAAGAGACCCAGTACTTC.

This sequence joins TRBV4-3 and TRBJ1-1; no clear D. There are 13 residues in the CDR3. The germline gives CDR1 LGHNA, CDR2 YSLEER. With 0 bases removed from V and 6 bases from J, the gap between germline ends came to 8 bases. CDR3 loop: CASSQDEGAEAFF. In DNA, the CDR3 is TGCGCCAGCAGCCAAGATGAGGGAGCTGAAGCTTTCTTT.

The chain uses TRBV6-2 or TRBV6-3 and TRBJ2-1, with D perhaps TRBD2 (6 bases). This CDR3 has 16 amino acids. Germline V gene lookup returns CDR1 MNHEY and CDR2 SVGEGT. V gave up 0 bases and J gave up 7 bases, with 16 bases separating them. The CDR3 sequence: CASSYSPGDYYNEQFF. In DNA, the CDR3 is TGTGCCAGCAGTTACTCTCCGGGAGACTATTATAATGAGCAGTTCTTC.

CDR3 sequence (DNA): TGTGCCAGCTCACCCGACCCCTATCGACCCCAGCATTTT. Translating it yields CASSPDPYRPQHF. This chain links TRBV18 with TRBJ1-5, with D uncertain. The CDR3 totals 13 residues. V lost 3 bases and J 10 bases, leaving 13 bases between the germline ends. The germline CDR1 and CDR2 sequences are KGHSH and LQKENI.

The chain recombines TRBV5-1 with TRBJ2-1, with D possibly matching TRBD2 (5 bases). With 0 bases removed from V and 6 bases from J, the gap between germline ends came to 16 bases. Germline CDR1 and CDR2: SGHRS and YFSETQ. This CDR3 contains 16 residues. In DNA, the CDR3 is TGCGCCAGCAGCTTGGTGTCGACGGGGTCGTTCAATGAGCAGTTCTTC. Translating it yields CASSLVSTGSFNEQFF.

The chain is built from TRBV29-1 and TRBJ1-3, with 7 positions matching TRBD1. CDR1 is SQVTM, CDR2 ANQGSEA, per germline. The CDR3 contains 14 residues. The CDR3 sequence is CSITTGLTGNTIYF. The CDR3 coding sequence is TGCAGTATTACGACAGGGTTAACTGGAAACACCATATATTTT.

The chain employs TRBV27 and TRBJ1-2; possible D gene TRBD1, 5 bases. V lost 4 bases and J 4 bases, leaving 10 bases between the germline ends. In germline, CDR1 is MNHEY, CDR2 SMNVEV (reference sequence). The CDR3 length is 13 residues. This CDR3 reads CASSSDIVYGYTF. As DNA, the CDR3 is TGTGCCAGCAGTTCGGACATAGTCTATGGCTACACCTTC.

The chain employs TRBV5-1 and TRBJ2-7, with 7 bases aligning to TRBD1. The CDR3 spans 16 residues. V lost 4 bases, J lost 0 bases, and 10 bases stayed unmatched. CDR1 and CDR2 (germline): SGHRS, YFSETQ. The CDR3 region is CASSPWGQTASYEQYF. The CDR3 DNA reads TGCGCCAGCAGCCCCTGGGGACAGACAGCCTCCTACGAGCAGTACTTC.

J is TRBJ2-2 and V is TRBV7-9; weak D call: TRBD2 (6 bases). The CDR3 contains 17 residues. Germline V gene data show CDR1 as SEHNR and CDR2 as FQNEAQ (reference sequence). Trimming cost V 2 bases and J 4 bases, with 17 bases left between them. The CDR3 loop is CASSLNYASATTGELFF. The CDR3, as DNA: TGTGCCAGCAGCTTAAACTATGCTAGCGCCACCACCGGGGAGCTGTTTTTT. The full variable domain, its missing parts supplied by reference TRBV7-9 and TRBJ2-2, is DTGVSQNPRHKITKRGQNVTFRCDPISEHNRLYWYRQTLGQGPEFLTYFQNEAQLEKSRLLSDRFSAERPKGSFSTLEIQRTEQGDSAMYLCASSLNYASATTGELFFGEGSRLTVL.

The rearrangement uses TRBV4-1 and TRBJ2-2; TRBD2 matches 10 bases. The CDR3 sequence is 17 residues long. Losses at the gene ends were 1 base for V and 4 bases for J; bases not matched to a gene: 6. CDR1 MGHRA and CDR2 YSYEKL come from the germline V gene. The chain's CDR3 is CASSQGVAGGPTGELFF. DNA for the CDR3: TGCGCCAGCAGCCAAGGGGTAGCGGGGGGTCCCACCGGGGAGCTGTTTTTT.